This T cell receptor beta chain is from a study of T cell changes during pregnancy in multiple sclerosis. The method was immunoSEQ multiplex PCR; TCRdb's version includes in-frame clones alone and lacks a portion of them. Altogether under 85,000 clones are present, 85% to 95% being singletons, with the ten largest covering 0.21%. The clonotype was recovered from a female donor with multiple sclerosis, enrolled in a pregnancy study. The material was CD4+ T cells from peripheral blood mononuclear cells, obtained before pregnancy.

The CDR3 reads CASSPLQGDGNQPQHF. CDR3 nucleotide sequence: TGTGCCAGCAGTCCCCTACAGGGTGACGGCAATCAGCCCCAGCATTTT. This chain links TRBV28 with TRBJ1-5; D may be TRBD1 (6 bases). The CDR3 covers 16 residues. CDR1 and CDR2 from the germline V gene are MDHEN and SYDVKM. The V gene lost 5 bases and the J gene lost 2 bases, with 16 bases spanning the gap.